Listed below are T cell receptor beta chains from one sample, sequenced in a study of shared clonotypes between healthy human individuals. Some clones are missing from TCRdb's copy, which holds only in-frame ones; the method was immunoSEQ multiplex PCR. The table shows about 490,000 clones, with about 80% occurring only once. The specimen sequenced was PBMCs. The receptors come from a woman aged 35 to 49 in good health. Some clones in this sample may be carry-over from other donors' samples. Both conserved end residues are part of each CDR3. The D gene is left open where the match is weak. Expanded clones get a size class; other rows say once, few or many, or leave the size out.

cdr3_length j_call clone_size d_call v_call cdr3_nt cdr3_aa
16 TRBJ2-3 - - TRBV4-2 TGTGCCAGCAGCCAAGTTAAGTGGGGCCGCACAGATACGCAGTATTTT CASSQVKWGRTDTQYF
14 TRBJ1-5 many - TRBV2 TGTGCCAGCAGTGAACGGCCAGGGGCTCAGCCCCAGCATTTT CASSERPGAQPQHF
14 TRBJ1-6 - - TRBV30 TGTGCCTGGGGCTCAATTGGTGTTAATTCACCCCTCCACTTT CAWGSIGVNSPLHF
17 TRBJ1-2 - - TRBV15 TGTGCCACCAGCAGAGATGGGGCGGTACCCCTCTACTATGGCTACACCTTC CATSRDGAVPLYYGYTF
12 TRBJ2-7 once - TRBV27 TGTGCCAGCAGTTACGGCGGCCACGAGCAGTACTTC CASSYGGHEQYF
13 TRBJ2-3 - - TRBV7-9 TGTGCCAGCAGCTTAGGGACCCATGGTACGCAGTATTTT CASSLGTHGTQYF
17 TRBJ2-7 - - TRBV7-8 TGTGCCAGCAGCTTAATCTCAGTCGGTTGGGGGAACTACGAGCAGTACTTC CASSLISVGWGNYEQYF
18 TRBJ2-7 - TRBD2 TRBV27 TGTGCCAGCAGTTTAACGGGAGGAGCGGGAGGATTCTCCTACGAGCAGTACTTC CASSLTGGAGGFSYEQYF
17 TRBJ2-1 once - TRBV19 TGTGCCAGTAGTATCCGGACAGCATTTGGACTAGGGGTTGAGCAGTTCTTC CASSIRTAFGLGVEQFF
12 TRBJ1-1 - - TRBV5-4 TGTGCCAGCAGCTTGGTAGGGGGTGAAGCTTTCTTT CASSLVGGEAFF
16 TRBJ2-1 - TRBD2 TRBV5-4 TGTGCCAGCAGCTTGAGGGGACTAGCGGGAGCGAATGAGCAGTTCTTC CASSLRGLAGANEQFF
13 TRBJ1-4 - TRBD1 TRBV6-9 TGTGCCAGCCTAGACAGGGTAAGGGAAAAACTGTTTTTT CASLDRVREKLFF
15 TRBJ1-1 - - TRBV7-9 TGTGCCAGCAGCTTAGGGGCCTCTAGGAACACTGAAGCTTTCTTT CASSLGASRNTEAFF
15 TRBJ1-2 - TRBD1 TRBV5-1 TGCGCCAGCAGGACCGGGACAGGGAATTACTATGGCTACACCTTC CASRTGTGNYYGYTF
13 TRBJ2-5 - TRBD1 TRBV5-1 TGCGCCAGCAGCGGACAGGGTCAAGAGACCCAGTACTTC CASSGQGQETQYF
16 TRBJ2-7 - TRBD2 TRBV7-8 TGTGCCAGCAGCTTAGCCGAGGGACTAGCGGGAGACGAGCAGTACTTC CASSLAEGLAGDEQYF
13 TRBJ2-7 - TRBD1 TRBV6-4 TGTGCCAGCCCGGGACAGTTAGCCTACGAGCAGTACTTC CASPGQLAYEQYF
14 TRBJ2-3 - - TRBV27 TGTGCCAGCAGTTTAGGGCACCCCACAGATACGCAGTATTTT CASSLGHPTDTQYF
15 TRBJ2-2 - - TRBV7-2 TGTGCCAGCAGCTTAGGGGGGGGCTACACCGGGGAGCTGTTTTTT CASSLGGGYTGELFF
17 TRBJ2-7 few TRBD2 TRBV5-1 TGCGCCAGCAGCTTAATATGGGTTGCGGGAGCGGTCTACGAGCAGTACTTC CASSLIWVAGAVYEQYF
15 TRBJ1-1 - TRBD1 TRBV5-4 TGTGCCAGCAGCTCCAAGGGACAGGGGAACACTGAAGCTTTCTTT CASSSKGQGNTEAFF
13 TRBJ2-5 - - TRBV5-4 TGTGCCAGCAGCTTGAAGGGGAGCGAGACCCAGTACTTC CASSLKGSETQYF
13 TRBJ1-5 - - TRBV10-1 TGCGCCAGTTCTGGGAATAGCAATCAGCCCCAGCATTTT CASSGNSNQPQHF
15 TRBJ2-7 - - TRBV18 TGTGCCAGCTCACCACCTGGGCAGGTGAGATACGAGCAGTACTTC CASSPPGQVRYEQYF
14 TRBJ1-5 many TRBD1 TRBV27 TGTGCCAGCAGTTCCCTGGACAGGTTGGGAGCCCAGCATTTT CASSSLDRLGAQHF
11 TRBJ2-7 - - TRBV20-1 TGCAGTGCTAGCTCTGACTGGGAGCAGTACTTC CSASSDWEQYF
11 TRBJ1-1 - - TRBV19 TGTGCCAGTAACTTTATTGGTGAAGCTTTCTTT CASNFIGEAFF
12 TRBJ1-1 many - TRBV30 TGTGCCTGGAGTTTCAGGAACACTGAAGCTTTCTTT CAWSFRNTEAFF
16 TRBJ2-7 - - TRBV7-2 TGTGCCAGCAGCTTAGCCGGGTCTAGAACGGGGTACGAGCAGTACTTC CASSLAGSRTGYEQYF
13 TRBJ1-2 - - TRBV4-3 TGCGCCAGCAGCCAAGGGGATGGTATCGGCTACACCTTC CASSQGDGIGYTF
13 TRBJ1-5 - - TRBV19 TGTGCCAGTAGTATTAGCAGGGACCAGCCCCAGCATTTT CASSISRDQPQHF
18 TRBJ1-5 - TRBD1 TRBV7-9 TGTGCCAGCAGCTTAGGCCGTGTAGGGCAGGGGGTAAATCAGCCCCAGCATTTT CASSLGRVGQGVNQPQHF
17 TRBJ2-5 - TRBD1 TRBV18 TGTGCCAGCTCATTCAGACCCACGACAGGGGGCCAAGAGACCCAGTACTTC CASSFRPTTGGQETQYF
15 TRBJ1-2 few - TRBV27 TGTGCCAGCAGCTCTAGTCCGGGGTACAGCTATGGCTACACCTTC CASSSSPGYSYGYTF
13 TRBJ1-2 - - TRBV9 TGTGCCAGCAGCCTCCTTGGCGGGAGTGGCTACACCTTC CASSLLGGSGYTF
18 TRBJ2-2 - TRBD2 TRBV4-3 TGCGCCAGCAGCCAAGATTATAGGGACTACCGGTTGGTAGGGGAGCTGTTTTTT CASSQDYRDYRLVGELFF
12 TRBJ2-7 - - TRBV29-1 TGCAGCGTTGATGAAGGGCCCTACGAGCAGTACTTC CSVDEGPYEQYF
15 TRBJ2-7 - TRBD2 TRBV19 TGTGCCAGTAGTATAGGACTAGCGGGGGTCTACGAGCAGTACTTC CASSIGLAGVYEQYF
15 TRBJ2-5 - TRBD2 TRBV7-2 TGTGCCAGCAGTAGGGCTAGCGGGAACCAAGAGACCCAGTACTTC CASSRASGNQETQYF
14 TRBJ1-2 - - TRBV21-1 TGTGCCAGCAGCATGCCGGACAGGCACTATGGCTACACCTTC CASSMPDRHYGYTF
16 TRBJ2-5 - TRBD2 TRBV5-4 TGTGCCAGCAGCTTGTGGGCGGGAGGACCATCAGGGCCCCAGTACTTC CASSLWAGGPSGPQYF
18 TRBJ1-1 - TRBD1 TRBV7-3 TGTGCCAGCAGCTTAAACCCCCTCGGCAGGGGGCGGAACACTGAAGCTTTCTTT CASSLNPLGRGRNTEAFF